The 4 T cell receptor beta chains below all came from one sample that was sequenced in a study of cytomegalovirus exposure and HLA in healthy donors. Researchers ran the PCR with 60 Vbeta and 13 Jbeta primers. TCRdb keeps only in-frame clones here, not all; method: immunoSEQ multiplex PCR. The sample contains around 210,000 clones, just under 80% of which appear only once. Input material: PBMCs. These receptors came from a boy aged 5-17 years in good health and CMV-seronegative.

The chain links TRBV6-5 to TRBJ1-1; no clear D gene. The V gene lost 6 bases and the J gene lost 0 bases, with 14 bases spanning the gap. The CDR3 is made up of 15 amino acids. Germline lookup yields CDR1 MNHEY and CDR2 SVGAGI. As DNA, the CDR3 is TGTGCCAGCAGACGCCGGGGTTCCATGAACACTGAAGCTTTCTTT. This gives the protein CASRRRGSMNTEAFF.

There are a few counts of this clone. This chain uses TRBV28 with TRBJ1-2; D perhaps matches TRBD1 (6 bases). The CDR3 consists of 14 residues. Germline V gives CDR1 MDHEN, CDR2 SYDVKM. V was shortened by 10 bases and J by 6 bases, with 21 bases between the two germline ends. The CDR3 DNA reads as TGTGCCACTGGCCCGATAACAGGGAATAATGGCTACACCTTC. Its protein product is CATGPITGNNGYTF.

The CDR3 sequence: CASSVVGLAGGPDTQYF. The CDR3 nucleotides read TGTGCCAGCAGCGTAGTTGGTCTAGCGGGAGGCCCCGATACGCAGTATTTT. This rearrangement joins TRBV9 to TRBJ2-3; 11 nucleotides match TRBD2. Losses at the gene ends were 0 bases for V and 6 bases for J; bases not matched to a gene: 9. This CDR3 region has 17 residues. From germline, CDR1 is SGDLS and CDR2 YYNGEE.

V and J are TRBV2 and TRBJ2-7; maybe TRBD1 (5 bases). Germline V CDR1 and CDR2: SNHLY, FYNNEI. The V end was cut by 8 bases, the J end by 2 bases, with 19 bases between. The CDR3 loop spans 15 amino acids. The CDR3, as DNA: TGTGCCAGCCGTCAAGAAGGGGCACAGACCTACGAGCAGTACTTC. It encodes CASRQEGAQTYEQYF.